Below, 7 T cell receptor beta chains from the same sample are listed, as sequenced in a study of blood T cell repertoires in COVID-19. TCRdb's copy holds only in-frame clones and misses some; the assay was immunoSEQ multiplex PCR. Here the sample spans 650,000 to 800,000 clones, approximately 90% being singletons. Material: peripheral blood. The source of these receptors is a woman under 30 with acute or convalescent COVID-19.

The chain has TRBV6-5 and TRBJ1-1; D possibly corresponds to TRBD1 (5 bases). Germline CDR1 and CDR2: MNHEY and SVGAGI. The germline V and J ends were trimmed by 2 bases and 3 bases, with 10 bases remaining between them. The CDR3 is 14 residues long. The CDR3 bases are TGTGCCAGCAGTTACGGAGGGGTCGACACTGAAGCTTTCTTT. It is translated as CASSYGGVDTEAFF.

The CDR3 here is CASTLGGGSDRFF. The CDR3 nucleotides read TGTGCCAGCACTCTAGGGGGGGGCTCAGACAGGTTCTTC. This chain joins TRBV12-3 or TRBV12-4 and TRBJ2-1, with D tentatively TRBD2 (7 bases). This CDR3 is 13 amino acids long. Trimming took 7 bases from V and 15 from J, leaving 22 bases between them.

The chain links TRBV5-1 to TRBJ2-2; D call uncertain. Per the germline V gene, CDR1 is SGHRS and CDR2 is YFSETQ. This CDR3 has 13 residues. The germline V and J ends were trimmed by 0 bases and 6 bases, with 6 bases remaining between them. The CDR3 loop reads CASSLVSAGELFF. For the CDR3, the DNA is TGCGCCAGCAGCTTGGTTTCGGCCGGGGAGCTGTTTTTT.

This chain connects TRBV2 to TRBJ1-1; D remains ambiguous. The CDR3 runs to 14 residues. Between the trimmed V and J ends, which lost 5 bases and 1 base, there was a span of 11 bases. The germline CDR1 and CDR2 sequences are SNHLY and FYNNEI. CDR3 bases: TGTGCCAGCAGTCTGGGCGCAGGGAACACTGAAGCTTTCTTT. Encoded protein: CASSLGAGNTEAFF.

The V call is TRBV4-2, the J call TRBJ1-2; possibly TRBD1 for D (6 bases). CDR1 LGHNA and CDR2 YNFKEQ come from the germline V gene. The CDR3 has 15 amino acids. V lost 4 bases and J lost 4, with 16 bases in between. The CDR3 DNA reads TGTGCCAGCAGCCCCAACGGGGGGGCCGGCTATGGCTACACCTTC. Amino acid sequence: CASSPNGGAGYGYTF.

The gene calls are TRBV7-6 and TRBJ1-5; TRBD1 matches at 7 bases. V trimming: 5 bases; J trimming: 3 bases; junction bases outside the gene matches: 7. Per the germline V gene, CDR1 is SGHVS and CDR2 is FNYEAQ. The CDR3 contains 15 residues. The CDR3 loop reads CASSADRVFNQPQHF. CDR3 nucleotide sequence: TGTGCCAGCAGCGCTGACAGGGTGTTCAATCAGCCCCAGCATTTT.

The genes are TRBV2 and TRBJ2-7; a possible D gene is TRBD1 (5 bases). The CDR3 length is 15 residues. Germline V gene sequence: CDR1 SNHLY, CDR2 FYNNEI. Trimming pared 1 base from V and 1 base from J, leaving 11 bases between. CDR3 bases: TGTGCCAGCAGTGAAGAGGGTGGGGCTTCCTACGAGCAGTACTTC. This encodes CASSEEGGASYEQYF.